This T cell receptor beta chain was identified in a study of T cells in Graves' hyperthyroidism and ophthalmopathy. Absence of ophthalmopathy progression within 18 months defined stable Graves' hyperthyroidism. The CDR3 is 12 amino acids. The germline V and J ends were trimmed by 2 bases and 8 bases, with 9 bases remaining between them. The germline CDR1 and CDR2 sequences are SEHNR and FQNEAQ (reference sequence). Regions amplified from RNA transcripts were the TCR beta CDR3 regions. Using the HTBI primer set, a first-round RT-PCR was run on the TCR CDR3. TCRdb itself ran the multiplex PCR reads through MiXCR, one entry per CDR3 protein. Of hundreds of thousands of distinct CDR3 sequences in the sample, over 35% were seen once. This clonotype was seen at least ten times.

The TCR was taken from a man between 18 and 35 years old with Graves' hyperthyroidism. Sequencing was performed on blood. V and J are TRBV7-9 and TRBJ1-1; no reliable D call. The CDR3 nucleotides read TGTGCCAGCAGCTTACACCCAAGCGAAGCTTTCTTT. Its protein is CASSLHPSEAFF.